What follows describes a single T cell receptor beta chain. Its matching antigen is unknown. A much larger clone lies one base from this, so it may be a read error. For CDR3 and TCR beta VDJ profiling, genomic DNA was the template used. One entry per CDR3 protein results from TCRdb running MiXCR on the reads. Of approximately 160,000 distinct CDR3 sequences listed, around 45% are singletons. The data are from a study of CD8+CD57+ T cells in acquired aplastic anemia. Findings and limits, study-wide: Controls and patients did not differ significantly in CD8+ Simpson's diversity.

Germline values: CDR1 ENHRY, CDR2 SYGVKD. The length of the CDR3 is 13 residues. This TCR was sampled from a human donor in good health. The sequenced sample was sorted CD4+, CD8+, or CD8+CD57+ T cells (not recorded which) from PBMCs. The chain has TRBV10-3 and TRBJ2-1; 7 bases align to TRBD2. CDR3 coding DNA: TGTACAGCGGCGGCTAGCGGATACAGTGAGCAGTTCTTC. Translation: CTAAASGYSEQFF.